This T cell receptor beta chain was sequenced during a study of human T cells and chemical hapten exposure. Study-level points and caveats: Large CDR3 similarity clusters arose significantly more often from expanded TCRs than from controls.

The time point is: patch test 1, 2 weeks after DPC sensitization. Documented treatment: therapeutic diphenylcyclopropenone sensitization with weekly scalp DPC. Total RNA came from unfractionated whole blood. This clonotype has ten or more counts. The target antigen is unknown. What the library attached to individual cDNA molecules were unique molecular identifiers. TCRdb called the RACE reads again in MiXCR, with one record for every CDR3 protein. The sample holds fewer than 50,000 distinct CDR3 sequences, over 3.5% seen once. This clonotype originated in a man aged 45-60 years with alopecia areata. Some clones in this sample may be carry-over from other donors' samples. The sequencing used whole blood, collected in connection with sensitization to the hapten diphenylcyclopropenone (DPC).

CDR3 sequence: CASSSRTGERLYEQYF. The CDR3 nucleotides are TGTGCCAGTAGTAGCCGGACAGGGGAGAGGCTCTACGAGCAGTACTTC. The rearrangement joins TRBV19 to TRBJ2-7, with 9 bases lining up with TRBD1. V shed 4 bases, J shed 3 bases, and the junction held 10 bases outside the gene matches. Germline-derived CDR1 and CDR2 are LNHDA and SQIVND (reference sequence). This CDR3 spans 16 amino acids.